The clone carrying this T cell receptor beta chain was seen ten or more times. Its specificity is unknown. This sample's time point: newly diagnosed GD, antithyroid drugs for less than 3 months. Construction of the TCR library relied on RNA isolated from PBMCs. Graves' disease was diagnosed by American Thyroid Association guidelines. This record belongs to a study of regulatory T cells in long-lasting Graves disease. Broader study findings: It was in persistent disease that TRBV28, TRBJ1-2 and TRBJ2-5 were favored.

CDR3-region Arm-PCR and iRepertoire HTBI primers produced the TCR beta libraries. TCRdb passed the multiplex PCR reads through MiXCR, listing each CDR3 protein once. The top ten clones hold 16% of a sample with approximately 400,000 distinct CDR3 sequences, about 15% of them seen once. The CDR3 covers 15 residues. The germline V gene has CDR1 SGHRS and CDR2 YFSETQ. V lost 4 bases, J lost 3 bases, and 14 bases lay in between. These records were also assigned to another study, of T cells in Graves' hyperthyroidism and ophthalmopathy. That publication notes: Blood also held most thyroid clonotypes expanded beyond 0.001.

Sample: peripheral blood mononuclear cells (PBMCs), taken at new diagnosis, from a patient treated with antithyroid drugs. The rearrangement joins TRBV5-1 to TRBJ2-1; tentatively, D is TRBD2 (5 bases). The TCR originated in a woman in her 30s with Graves disease. CDR3: CASSATGVSYNEQFF. The CDR3 DNA reads TGCGCCAGCAGCGCAACCGGGGTCAGCTACAATGAGCAGTTCTTC.